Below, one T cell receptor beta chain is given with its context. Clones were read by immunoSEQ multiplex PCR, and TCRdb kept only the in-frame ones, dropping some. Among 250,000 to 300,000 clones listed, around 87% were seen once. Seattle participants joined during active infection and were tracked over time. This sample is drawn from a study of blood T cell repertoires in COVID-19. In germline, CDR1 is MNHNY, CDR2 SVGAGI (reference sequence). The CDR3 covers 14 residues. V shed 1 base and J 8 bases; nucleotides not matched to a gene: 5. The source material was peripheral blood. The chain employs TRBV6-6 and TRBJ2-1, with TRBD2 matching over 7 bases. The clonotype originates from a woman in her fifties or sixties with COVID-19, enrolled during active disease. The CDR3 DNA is TGTGCCAGCAGTTACTTAGCGGGTGTCTATGAGCAGTTCTTC. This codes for CASSYLAGVYEQFF.